The subject of this entry is one T cell receptor (beta chain). Its cognate antigen is unknown. This CDR3 has 14 amino acids. Germline trimming cut 2 bases from V and 4 bases from J; bases unmatched to any gene: 4. The V gene's germline CDR1 is SGHRS and CDR2 YFSETQ. The PCR was carried out with 60 Vbeta primers and 13 Jbeta primers. Clones were read by immunoSEQ multiplex PCR, and TCRdb kept only the in-frame ones, dropping some. The sample has tens of thousands of clones, around 82% seen once. The sample comes from a study of cytomegalovirus exposure and HLA in healthy donors. Study-level information: The study placed 70% to 85% of its approximately 430 genotyped donors in the Caucasian-associated ancestry cluster. General study points: Reported performance of the classifier showed diagnosis of cytomegalovirus status with high specificity and sensitivity. Analysis was carried out at a later point, and it linked a missense DCLRE1C variant to TCR beta V- and J-gene trimming.

The rearrangement links TRBV5-1 to TRBJ2-7; 9 nucleotides match TRBD1. The TCR was taken from a woman younger than 30 in good health and CMV-seropositive. The specimen sequenced was PBMCs. CDR3 residues: CASSFTGGGYEQYF. The CDR3 DNA reads TGCGCCAGCAGCTTCACAGGGGGCGGTTACGAGCAGTACTTC. The complete variable domain, with remaining parts taken from reference TRBV5-1 and TRBJ2-7, reads KAGVTQTPRYLIKTRGQQVTLSCSPISGHRSVSWYQQTPGQGLQFLFEYFSETQRNKGNFPGRFSGRQFSNSRSEMNVSTLELGDSALYLCASSFTGGGYEQYFGPGTRLTVT.